This T cell receptor beta chain was sequenced for a study of shared clonotypes between healthy human individuals. Overall study context: Each donor's CD8 memory used one plate, CD8 naive two, each CD4 subset three. Findings and caveats of the study: Memory subsets generally showed lower estimated richness than naive subsets.

The CDR3 spans 15 residues. Germline values: CDR1 SGHAT, CDR2 FQDESV (reference sequence). Trimming took 5 bases from V and 7 from J, leaving 18 bases between them. Only in-frame clones appear in the TCRdb table, and some are missing; sequencing was by immunoSEQ multiplex PCR. The sample holds over a million clones; approximately 98.5% are singletons and the top ten take 0.3% to 0.45%. All donors were healthy HIV-negative adults lacking recent acute infections or vaccinations. Comments on this clone: The antigen remains undetermined.

The specimen sequenced was naive CD4+ T cells sorted from blood. The subset denotes: CD45RA+ positively selected. This rearrangement joins TRBV11-1 to TRBJ2-1, with D possibly being TRBD2 (6 bases). The sequence was collected from a man between 25 and 39 years old in good health. CDR3 bases: TGTGCCAGCAGCCCGCCCCGAGCGGGTAGGAATGAGCAGTTCTTC. Amino acid sequence: CASSPPRAGRNEQFF.